This entry is about one TCR beta chain. Its antigen is unknown. The data are from a study of cytomegalovirus exposure and HLA in healthy donors. Study-level results: DRB1 showed the most TCR associations and HLA-C the fewest in a later analysis, as rates varied by HLA locus.

The CDR3 runs 13 residues. The V end was cut by 11 bases, the J end by 0 bases, with 8 bases between. Germline assignment: CDR1 MNHNS and CDR2 SASEGT. The PCR was carried out with 60 Vbeta primers and 13 Jbeta primers. The table came from immunoSEQ multiplex PCR; TCRdb's copy has only in-frame clones and leaves some out. Altogether just over 150,000 clones are present, less than 90% being singletons, with the ten largest covering approximately 6.7%. The chain couples TRBV6-1 to TRBJ2-6, with a tentative D call TRBD2 (6 bases). Sequencing used PBMCs. The receptor comes from a male donor in good health and CMV-seropositive. CDR3 DNA: TGTGCCGGGACTGGCTCTGGGGCCAACGTCCTGACTTTC. The encoded protein is CAGTGSGANVLTF.